The clone carrying this TCR beta chain came up once. This table comes from immunoSEQ multiplex PCR, and its TCRdb copy is limited to in-frame clones, with some not included. Found here are approximately 150,000 clones, about 81% of them singletons; the top ten hold roughly 20%. This sample stems from a study of blood T cell repertoires in COVID-19. V lost 1 base, J lost 5 bases, and 8 bases stayed unmatched. The CDR3 contains 16 residues. CDR1 is MNHEY and CDR2 is SVGAGI in the germline V gene. The sequence derives from an elderly woman with acute or convalescent COVID-19. V usage is TRBV6-5 and J usage is TRBJ2-5; 9 positions agree with TRBD1. Source material: peripheral blood. This chain's CDR3 is CASSYFAGQGFETQYF. The DNA of the CDR3 is TGTGCCAGCAGTTACTTCGCGGGACAGGGTTTCGAGACCCAGTACTTC.